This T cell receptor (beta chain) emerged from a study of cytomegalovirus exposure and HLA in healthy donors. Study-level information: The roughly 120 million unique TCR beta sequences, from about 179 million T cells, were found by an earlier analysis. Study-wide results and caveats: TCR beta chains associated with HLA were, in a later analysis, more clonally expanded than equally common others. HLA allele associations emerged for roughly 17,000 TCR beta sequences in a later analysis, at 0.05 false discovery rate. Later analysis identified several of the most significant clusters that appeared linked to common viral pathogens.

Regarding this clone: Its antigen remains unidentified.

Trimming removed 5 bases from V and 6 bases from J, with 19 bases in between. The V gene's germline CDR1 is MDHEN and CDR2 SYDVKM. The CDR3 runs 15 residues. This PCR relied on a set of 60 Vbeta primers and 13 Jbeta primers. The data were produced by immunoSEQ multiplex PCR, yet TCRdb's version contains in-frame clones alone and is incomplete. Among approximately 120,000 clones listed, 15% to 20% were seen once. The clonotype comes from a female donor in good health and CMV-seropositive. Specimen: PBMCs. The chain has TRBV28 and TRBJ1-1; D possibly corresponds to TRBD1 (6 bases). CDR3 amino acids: CASSAGPRGRAEAFF. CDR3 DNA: TGTGCCAGCAGTGCAGGCCCCAGGGGAAGGGCTGAAGCTTTCTTT.